The 22 T cell receptor beta chains below were found in one sample sequenced in a study of beta chain features in type 1 diabetes. Expressed TCRB transcripts were sequenced because the entire RNA isolate underwent reverse transcription. The method was immunoSEQ multiplex PCR; TCRdb's version includes in-frame clones alone and lacks a portion of them. The sample has hundreds of thousands of clones, 30% seen once. Sequenced input: naive CD4+ T cells from blood. The receptors were gathered from a man between 18 and 35 years old in good health.

This clone turned up a few times. The rearrangement uses TRBV19 and TRBJ2-7; D is undetermined. Germline loops: CDR1 LNHDA, CDR2 SQIVND (reference sequence). V was pared by 4 bases and J by 2 bases, with 12 bases between. The CDR3 totals 14 residues. The CDR3 sequence is CASSTRMATYEQYF. The CDR3 DNA is TGTGCCAGTAGTACCAGGATGGCCACCTACGAGCAGTACTTC.

V gene TRBV4-1 combines with J gene TRBJ2-5; TRBD1 matches 10 bases. CDR3 length: 15 residues. From germline, CDR1 is MGHRA and CDR2 YSYEKL. V was pared by 3 bases and J by 5 bases, with 6 bases of the junction left unmatched. CDR3 in DNA: TGCGCCAGCAGCCAGACAGGGGGCTCAAGGGAGACCCAGTACTTC. It is translated as CASSQTGGSRETQYF.

This clone was seen only a few times. V gene TRBV30 combines with J gene TRBJ2-7, with D perhaps TRBD1 (6 bases). The CDR3 covers 12 residues. V gave up 5 bases and J gave up 4 bases, with 12 bases separating them. Germline CDR1 GTSNPN, CDR2 SVGIG (reference sequence). CDR3 sequence: CAWESGQYEQYF. The CDR3, as DNA: TGTGCCTGGGAATCTGGACAGTACGAGCAGTACTTC. Filled out from reference TRBV30 and TRBJ2-7, the complete variable domain reads SQTIHQWPATLVQPVGSPLSLECTVEGTSNPNLYWYRQAAGRGLQLLFYSVGIGQISSEVPQNLSASRPQDRQFILSSKKLLLSDSGFYLCAWESGQYEQYFGPGTRLTVT.

This chain links TRBV28 with TRBJ2-3; a possible D gene is TRBD2 (7 bases). The length of the CDR3 is 16 residues. The germline gives CDR1 MDHEN, CDR2 SYDVKM. Trimming took 6 bases from V and 2 from J, leaving 18 bases between them. CDR3 DNA sequence: TGTGCCAGCAGACTCCAGGGGCGGGAGAACACAGATACGCAGTATTTT. Its protein is CASRLQGRENTDTQYF.

This clone was seen more than once but under ten times. Other nucleotide sequences in the sample specify the same CDR3. The chain links TRBV29-1 to TRBJ2-7; no firm D call. The germline V and J ends were trimmed by 6 bases and 1 base, with 7 bases remaining between them. The CDR3 has 11 amino acids. Per the germline V gene, CDR1 is SQVTM and CDR2 is ANQGSEA. CDR3: CSVSTSYEQYF. The CDR3, as DNA: TGCAGCGTCTCGACATCCTACGAGCAGTACTTC.

The chain uses TRBV28 and TRBJ2-3; no definite D call. Germline V gene data show CDR1 as MDHEN and CDR2 as SYDVKM. V shed 2 bases and J shed 3 bases, with 0 bases lying between them. The CDR3 spans 11 residues. The CDR3 is CASSLTDTQYF. In DNA form, the CDR3 reads TGTGCCAGCAGTTTAACAGATACGCAGTATTTT. Full variable domain (remainder filled in from reference TRBV28 and TRBJ2-3): DVKVTQSSRYLVKRTGEKVFLECVQDMDHENMFWYRQDPGLGLRLIYFSYDVKMKEKGDIPEGYSVSREKKERFSLILESASTNQTSMYLCASSLTDTQYFGPGTRLTVL.

The CDR3 nucleotides read TGCAGCGTCTCTTGGGAGGGGGATAGCAATCAGCCCCAGCATTTT. It is translated as CSVSWEGDSNQPQHF. The chain couples TRBV29-1 to TRBJ1-5, with D tentatively TRBD1 (6 bases). Deletions cut 6 bases from V and 0 bases from J, with 15 bases between. CDR1 and CDR2 from the germline V gene are SQVTM and ANQGSEA. This CDR3 has 15 residues.

The chain links TRBV5-1 to TRBJ2-7; 10 positions agree with TRBD2. Germline V gene sequence: CDR1 SGHRS, CDR2 YFSETQ. The V gene end was trimmed by 4 bases and the J gene end by 3 bases; junction bases not matched to a gene: 10. The CDR3 covers 16 residues. CDR3 loop: CASSPHLAGEGYEQYF. The CDR3 DNA follows: TGCGCCAGCAGCCCCCACCTAGCGGGAGAGGGCTACGAGCAGTACTTC.

A few counts support this clone. The rearrangement links TRBV30 to TRBJ2-7; perhaps TRBD2 as D (6 bases). With 0 bases removed from V and 6 bases from J, the gap between germline ends came to 18 bases. Germline V gives CDR1 GTSNPN, CDR2 SVGIG (reference sequence). This CDR3 has 15 residues. CDR3 DNA sequence: TGTGCCTGGAGTGTACTGGACGGCGGGGCCTCCGAGCAGTACTTC. Residues: CAWSVLDGGASEQYF. The full variable domain, rest sourced from reference TRBV30 and TRBJ2-7, is SQTIHQWPATLVQPVGSPLSLECTVEGTSNPNLYWYRQAAGRGLQLLFYSVGIGQISSEVPQNLSASRPQDRQFILSSKKLLLSDSGFYLCAWSVLDGGASEQYFGPGTRLTVT.

Ten or more counts support this clone. Other DNA sequences of this sample code for an identical CDR3. The V gene is TRBV29-1, the J gene TRBJ2-5, with D possibly being TRBD2 (5 bases). The CDR3 consists of 11 residues. The ends were cut back, 6 bases at V and 4 bases at J, with 9 bases in the middle. Germline V gives CDR1 SQVTM, CDR2 ANQGSEA. DNA for the CDR3: TGCAGCGTCCTAGAGGGAGAGACCCAGTACTTC. It specifies CSVLEGETQYF.

This clone has only a few counts. The gene calls are TRBV29-1 and TRBJ2-5, with D perhaps TRBD2 (6 bases). The CDR3 length is 14 residues. V lost 7 bases and J lost 3, with 18 bases in between. Germline CDR1 SQVTM, CDR2 ANQGSEA. CDR3 bases: TGCAGCGGGCGGCTAGCGATACGGGAAGAGACCCAGTACTTC. It translates to CSGRLAIREETQYF.

V usage is TRBV18 and J usage is TRBJ2-1, with TRBD2 matching over 8 bases. This CDR3 is built from 15 residues. Germline V gives CDR1 KGHSH, CDR2 LQKENI. V gave up 3 bases and J gave up 4 bases; unmatched junction bases: 5. The CDR3 DNA is TGTGCCAGCTCACCGGAGCGGGAGCGATACAATGAGCAGTTCTTC. Encoded protein: CASSPERERYNEQFF.

The chain is built from TRBV29-1 and TRBJ1-1; TRBD1 matches 8 bases. Germline assignment: CDR1 SQVTM and CDR2 ANQGSEA. V lost 3 bases, J lost 4 bases, and 1 base stayed unmatched. CDR3 length: 12 amino acids. The DNA of the CDR3 is TGCAGCGTTGACACAGGGGGCACTGAAGCTTTCTTT. Translating gives CSVDTGGTEAFF.

The J gene is TRBJ2-5, the V gene TRBV10-3; D remains unclear. Germline loops: CDR1 ENHRY, CDR2 SYGVKD. The CDR3 totals 12 residues. Trimming took 6 bases from V and 2 from J, leaving 7 bases between them. DNA of the CDR3: TGTGCCATCAGAGGCTCTCAAGAGACCCAGTACTTC. This sequence encodes CAIRGSQETQYF.

The chain recombines TRBV7-2 with TRBJ2-1; 7 nucleotides align to TRBD2. The J segment lost 0 bases and the V segment lost 5 bases, leaving 7 bases of the junction unmatched. The germline V gene encodes CDR1 SGHTA and CDR2 FQGNSA. The CDR3 has 16 amino acids. The CDR3 spells CASSKAGESSYNEQFF. CDR3 DNA: TGTGCCAGCAGCAAGGCGGGGGAGAGCTCCTACAATGAGCAGTTCTTC.

The chain links TRBV9 to TRBJ2-3, with D tentatively TRBD1 or TRBD2 (5 bases each). The CDR3 runs to 15 residues. Trimming shortened V by 1 base and J by 0 bases, and 9 bases separated the two germline ends. The germline CDR1 and CDR2 sequences are SGDLS and YYNGEE. CDR3 in DNA: TGTGCCAGCAGCGTATTGGGACGTAGCACAGATACGCAGTATTTT. Translation: CASSVLGRSTDTQYF.

The V call is TRBV4-3, the J call TRBJ2-1; TRBD2 matches at 9 bases. V gave up 4 bases and J gave up 7 bases; unmatched junction bases: 8. Germline V gene lookup returns CDR1 LGHNA and CDR2 YSLEER. The CDR3 loop spans 15 amino acids. The CDR3, as DNA: TGCGCCAGCAGCCTTTCCGGACTAGCGCGGAATGAGCAGTTCTTC. It specifies CASSLSGLARNEQFF.

As to this clone: Other DNA sequences in this sample translate to the same CDR3. This chain connects TRBV7-9 to TRBJ2-7, with D hard to call. Germline values: CDR1 SEHNR, CDR2 FQNEAQ (reference sequence). The V gene lost 2 bases and the J gene lost 2 bases, with 7 bases spanning the gap. The CDR3 has 13 residues. CDR3 DNA: TGTGCCAGCAGCTTAACGGGTGCCTACGAGCAGTACTTC. Its translation: CASSLTGAYEQYF. Based on the CDR3 plus reference TRBV7-9 and TRBJ2-7, the full variable domain is DTGVSQNPRHKITKRGQNVTFRCDPISEHNRLYWYRQTLGQGPEFLTYFQNEAQLEKSRLLSDRFSAERPKGSFSTLEIQRTEQGDSAMYLCASSLTGAYEQYFGPGTRLTVT.

The V and J genes are TRBV4-1 and TRBJ1-5, with D maybe TRBD1 (5 bases). The V gene lost 1 base and the J gene lost 2 bases, with 12 bases spanning the gap. The CDR3 loop spans 16 amino acids. Looked up from germline, CDR1 is MGHRA and CDR2 is YSYEKL. Here the CDR3 DNA reads TGCGCCAGCAGCCAAGGAGCAGGGTTGGGCAATCAGCCCCAGCATTTT. This gives the protein CASSQGAGLGNQPQHF.

The chain carries TRBV7-9 and TRBJ2-1; D is unresolved. This CDR3 comprises 17 residues. The germline V and J ends were trimmed by 1 base and 2 bases, with 15 bases remaining between them. Germline CDR1 and CDR2: SEHNR and FQNEAQ (reference sequence). CDR3 amino acids: CASSLGRGSITYNEQFF. CDR3 DNA: TGTGCCAGCAGCTTAGGTCGTGGGTCGATCACCTACAATGAGCAGTTCTTC.

This chain links TRBV29-1 with TRBJ2-1; tentative D call: TRBD1 (5 bases). Deletions cut 5 bases from V and 6 bases from J, with 14 bases between. The germline V gene has CDR1 SQVTM and CDR2 ANQGSEA. The CDR3 runs 13 residues. The CDR3 sequence: CSVFGALGNEQFF. The CDR3 coding sequence is TGCAGCGTTTTTGGGGCCCTAGGCAATGAGCAGTTCTTC.

This chain connects TRBV30 to TRBJ2-1; 10 bases agree with TRBD2. Germline V gene sequence: CDR1 GTSNPN, CDR2 SVGIG (reference sequence). This CDR3 spans 15 amino acids. The V gene end was trimmed by 0 bases and the J gene end by 6 bases; junction bases not matched to a gene: 5. CDR3 sequence reads: CAWSVQSGRANEQFF. CDR3 in DNA: TGTGCCTGGAGTGTACAAAGCGGGAGGGCCAATGAGCAGTTCTTC.